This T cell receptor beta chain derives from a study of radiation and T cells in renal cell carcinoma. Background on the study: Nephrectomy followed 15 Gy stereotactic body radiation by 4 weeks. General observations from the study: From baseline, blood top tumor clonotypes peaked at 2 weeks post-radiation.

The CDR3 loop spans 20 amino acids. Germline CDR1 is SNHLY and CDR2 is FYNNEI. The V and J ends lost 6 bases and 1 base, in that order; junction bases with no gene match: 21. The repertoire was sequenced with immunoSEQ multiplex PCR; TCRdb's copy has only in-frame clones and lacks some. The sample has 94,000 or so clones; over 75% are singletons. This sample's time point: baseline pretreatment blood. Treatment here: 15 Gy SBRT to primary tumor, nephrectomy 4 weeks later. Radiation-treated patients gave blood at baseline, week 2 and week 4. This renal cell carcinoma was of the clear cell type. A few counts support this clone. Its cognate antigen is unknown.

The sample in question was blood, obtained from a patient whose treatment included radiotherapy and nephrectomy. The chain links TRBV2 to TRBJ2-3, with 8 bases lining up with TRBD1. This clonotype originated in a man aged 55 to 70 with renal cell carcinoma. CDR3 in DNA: TGTGCCAGCAGGCCCTTTAGGGCAGGGGGCAAAGGAGCTGGCACAGATACGCAGTATTTT. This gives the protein CASRPFRAGGKGAGTDTQYF.